These 11 T cell receptor beta chains were sequenced from one sample in a study of identical twins (dated by TCRdb to the mid-2010s). The library was produced with 5' RACE. The sequencer listed for this sample is Illumina HiSeq 2000. The public sequencing data were trimmed at Q25 with fastp and processed into clonotypes with MiXCR by TCRdb, which kept only in-frame beta chains. Each entry merges the rows of one CDR3 protein and shows their most common DNA and genes. Counted in this sample were approximately 500,000 distinct CDR3 sequences; approximately 16% of them appeared once. Together, the top ten hold 0.44% of the sample. The sample also formed part of further work on yellow fever vaccine responses in identical twins.

Specimen: CD4+ T cells sorted from blood. The receptors derive from a woman aged 18 to 35 in good health.

This clonotype has a count of ten or more. The gene calls are TRBV4-1 and TRBJ1-3; D possibly corresponds to TRBD1 (5 bases). CDR1 is MGHRA and CDR2 is YSYEKL in the germline V gene. This CDR3 is 15 amino acids long. V lost 1 base, J lost 0 bases, and 7 bases lay in between. The CDR3 sequence: CASSQGDGSGNTIYF. DNA for the CDR3: TGCGCCAGCAGCCAAGGGGACGGCTCTGGAAACACCATATATTTT.

The chain combines TRBV5-1 with TRBJ2-7; 7 bases align to TRBD2. From germline, CDR1 is SGHRS and CDR2 YFSETQ. CDR3 length: 13 residues. V lost 1 base, J lost 6 bases, and 4 bases stayed unmatched. In DNA form, the CDR3 reads TGCGCCAGCAGCTTGTGGGACTATAGCGAGCAGTACTTC. Its translation is CASSLWDYSEQYF. Filled out from reference TRBV5-1 and TRBJ2-7, the complete variable domain reads KAGVTQTPRYLIKTRGQQVTLSCSPISGHRSVSWYQQTPGQGLQFLFEYFSETQRNKGNFPGRFSGRQFSNSRSEMNVSTLELGDSALYLCASSLWDYSEQYFGPGTRLTVT.

V and J are TRBV2 and TRBJ2-3; TRBD2 matches at 12 bases. This CDR3 is built from 15 residues. After removal of 6 bases from V and 5 bases from J, the junction contained 6 bases not matched to a gene. The germline V gene has CDR1 SNHLY and CDR2 FYNNEI. The CDR3 nucleotides are TGTGCCAGCAGACCGACTAGCGGGGGCCTAGATACGCAGTATTTT. Amino acid sequence: CASRPTSGGLDTQYF.

The V and J genes are TRBV3-1 and TRBJ1-1, with a weak D call TRBD1 (5 bases). CDR1 LGHDT and CDR2 YNNKEL come from the germline V gene (reference sequence). The V end was cut by 0 bases, the J end by 1 base, with 12 bases between. This CDR3 has 16 residues. The chain's CDR3 is CASSQERGGGNTEAFF. CDR3 DNA sequence: TGTGCCAGCAGCCAAGAGCGAGGTGGGGGGAACACTGAAGCTTTCTTT.

The V call is TRBV5-1, the J call TRBJ2-7, with 9 positions matching TRBD2. This CDR3 spans 17 amino acids. The trim removed 5 bases at V and 7 bases at J, leaving 19 bases unmatched. From germline, CDR1 is SGHRS and CDR2 YFSETQ. CDR3 loop: CASRGSGSQAFLEEQYF. In DNA, the CDR3 is TGCGCCAGCAGGGGTAGCGGGAGTCAGGCCTTTTTAGAGGAGCAGTACTTC.

In the case of this clonotype: The junction and the germline gene differ at one end; a read error may be behind it. The rearrangement links TRBV27 to TRBJ2-1, with D possibly being TRBD2 (5 bases). This CDR3 has 12 amino acids. Germline loops: CDR1 MNHEY, CDR2 SMNVEV (reference sequence). The CDR3 sequence is CASSSLERSAVF. Written as DNA, the CDR3 is TGTGCCAGCAGTTCCCTCGAGCGGTCTGCGGTCTTC.

The chain combines TRBV7-9 with TRBJ2-1, with D unclear. The V end was cut by 2 bases, the J end by 12 bases, with 8 bases between. CDR1 SEHNR and CDR2 FQNEAQ come from the germline V gene (reference sequence). The CDR3 totals 11 residues. For the CDR3, the DNA is TGTGCCAGCAGCTTACGCTGGGGGCAGTTCTTC. This sequence encodes CASSLRWGQFF.

This clonotype has at least ten counts. The V gene is TRBV12-3 or TRBV12-4, the J gene TRBJ1-2; TRBD1 might be the D (5 bases). Trimming left V 6 bases short and J 4 bases short, with 15 bases between. CDR3 length: 14 residues. CDR3 residues: CASSLAAGTYGYTF. DNA for the CDR3: TGTGCCAGCAGCCTAGCGGCCGGGACCTATGGCTACACCTTC.

This clonotype was counted between two and nine times. The chain uses TRBV12-3 or TRBV12-4 and TRBJ2-4; the match to TRBD1 covers 8 bases. The CDR3 is made up of 17 amino acids. The trim removed 3 bases at V and 3 bases at J, leaving 10 bases unmatched. The CDR3 sequence: CASSFSGTGGFKNIQYF. In DNA, the CDR3 is TGTGCCAGCAGTTTCAGCGGTACAGGGGGTTTCAAAAACATTCAGTACTTC.

The V gene is TRBV20-1, the J gene TRBJ2-1, with 10 positions matching TRBD2. With V trimmed by 5 bases and J by 9 bases, 7 bases remained unmatched. Germline loops: CDR1 DFQATT, CDR2 SNEGSKA (reference sequence). CDR3 size: 13 residues. For the CDR3, the DNA is TGCAGTGCTTTGCTAGCGGGAGTCAGTGAGCAGTTCTTC. It encodes CSALLAGVSEQFF.

The chain links TRBV7-8 to TRBJ1-1, with 7 positions matching TRBD1. CDR3 length: 16 amino acids. With 5 bases clipped from V and 3 bases from J, the junction kept 12 bases outside the gene matches. Germline-derived CDR1 and CDR2 are SGHVS and FQNEAQ. The DNA for the CDR3 is TGTGCCAGCAGCCATCATAGGGGGCGCGAAGACACTGAAGCTTTCTTT. Translated: CASSHHRGREDTEAFF.